The 25 T cell receptor beta chains below were found in one sample sequenced in a study of blood T cell repertoires in COVID-19. Clones were read by immunoSEQ multiplex PCR, and TCRdb kept only the in-frame ones, dropping some. Counted here are roughly 13,000 clones, 65% to 90% occurring once; the ten biggest clones make up roughly 51%. The sequenced sample consisted of peripheral blood. These receptor sequences come from a man at least 80 years old with acute or convalescent COVID-19.

The gene calls are TRBV6-1 and TRBJ2-5; D is possibly TRBD2 (5 bases). The CDR3 contains 14 residues. Germline V CDR1 and CDR2: MNHNS, SASEGT. V was trimmed by 1 base and J by 4 bases, leaving 10 bases between them. DNA of the CDR3: TGTGCCAGCAGTGAAGGACTACACTTAGAGACCCAGTACTTC. This codes for CASSEGLHLETQYF.

The chain recombines TRBV30 with TRBJ2-7; tentatively, D is TRBD1 or TRBD2 (5 bases each). From germline, CDR1 is GTSNPN and CDR2 SVGIG (reference sequence). The V and J ends lost 8 bases and 2 bases respectively, with 10 bases between them. The CDR3 runs 11 residues. Here the CDR3 reads CAGDGAYEQYF. CDR3 nucleotides: TGTGCCGGGGACGGAGCCTACGAGCAGTACTTC.

The chain joins TRBV4-2 to TRBJ2-2, with a possible D match to TRBD1 (6 bases). Per the germline V gene, CDR1 is LGHNA and CDR2 is YNFKEQ. Trimming removed 4 bases at V and 4 bases at J, with 16 bases between. CDR3 size: 16 residues. CDR3 sequence reads: CASSLTGTSRTGELFF. The CDR3 DNA sequence: TGTGCCAGCAGCCTCACCGGGACAAGCCGCACCGGGGAGCTGTTTTTT.

This clone was seen only a few times. The chain combines TRBV11-2 with TRBJ2-7; 7 bases are a match to TRBD2. The germline V gene encodes CDR1 SGHAT and CDR2 FQNNGV. CDR3 length equals 15 residues. J gave up 2 bases and V 4 bases, and 8 bases lay outside the gene matches. The CDR3: CASSYYAGTTYEQYF. The CDR3 nucleotides are TGTGCCAGCAGCTATTACGCAGGGACTACCTACGAGCAGTACTTC.

The V call is TRBV5-4, the J call TRBJ2-7, with a possible D match to TRBD2 (6 bases). Trimming took off 4 bases at V and 3 bases at J, with 14 bases between the two ends. The CDR3 contains 14 residues. Germline V CDR1 and CDR2: SGHNT, YYREEE (reference sequence). The CDR3, as DNA: TGTGCCAGCAGCGCGGGGCGCCCCCACTACGAGCAGTACTTC. Translating it yields CASSAGRPHYEQYF.

CDR3 nucleotide sequence: TGTGCCAGCAGTGAAGCGCTCTCCGTAGCAGATACGCAGTATTTT. This translates into CASSEALSVADTQYF. J is TRBJ2-3 and V is TRBV2; D not certain. CDR1 is SNHLY, CDR2 FYNNEI, per germline. Between the trimmed V and J ends, which lost 0 bases and 4 bases, there was a span of 11 bases. The CDR3 is made up of 15 amino acids.

This sequence joins TRBV3-1 (or the pseudogene TRBV3-2) and TRBJ2-2, with 7 positions matching TRBD2. The trim removed 3 bases at V and 5 bases at J, leaving 9 bases unmatched. From germline, CDR1 is LGHDT and CDR2 YNNKEL (reference sequence). The CDR3 consists of 16 residues. The CDR3 DNA follows: TGTGCCAGCAGCCACCCCCGGCGGGGGAGTACCGGGGAGCTGTTTTTT. Its translation is CASSHPRRGSTGELFF.

The gene calls are TRBV28 and TRBJ2-1, with a tentative D call TRBD1 (6 bases). Germline V gives CDR1 MDHEN, CDR2 SYDVKM. V lost 5 bases and J 5 bases, leaving 16 bases between the germline ends. The CDR3 covers 15 residues. The CDR3 DNA sequence: TGTGCCAGCAGTGGGGGCCCGGGAATTGACAATGAGCAGTTCTTC. Residues: CASSGGPGIDNEQFF.

This clone was found once. This chain uses TRBV3-1 (or the pseudogene TRBV3-2) with TRBJ2-1, with D possibly TRBD1 on 5 matching bases. CDR3 length equals 15 residues. V lost 1 base and J 6 bases, leaving 13 bases between the germline ends. The germline V gene has CDR1 LGHDT and CDR2 YNNKEL (reference sequence). The CDR3 DNA is TGTGCCAGCAGCCAAGGGGGCGGAACAAGCAATGAGCAGTTCTTC. As protein: CASSQGGGTSNEQFF.

This clone was picked up one time. The CDR3 loop is CASSPSGLADLRPEQYF. The CDR3 DNA follows: TGCGCCAGCAGCCCCAGCGGACTAGCGGACCTACGTCCGGAGCAGTACTTC. The chain uses TRBV5-1 and TRBJ2-7, with 10 bases identical to TRBD2. Germline CDR1 and CDR2: SGHRS and YFSETQ. The junction had 17 bases not matched to a gene; V was cut back by 4 bases and J by 7 bases. The CDR3 loop spans 17 amino acids.

The rearrangement uses TRBV5-8 and TRBJ1-1, with TRBD1 matching 7 bases. The V segment lost 7 bases and the J segment 3 bases; nucleotides outside the gene matches: 15. CDR3 length: 16 residues. The germline gives CDR1 SGHTS, CDR2 YDEGEE. CDR3 nucleotide sequence: TGTGCCAGCGGTCGAGGGGGCCGGACTTATTACACTGAAGCTTTCTTT. Encoded protein: CASGRGGRTYYTEAFF.

The chain combines TRBV19 with TRBJ2-2, with D maybe TRBD2 (5 bases). The V end was cut by 7 bases, the J end by 1 base, with 13 bases between. The germline CDR1 and CDR2 sequences are LNHDA and SQIVND (reference sequence). This CDR3 comprises 15 residues. The CDR3 loop reads CASTQRGQNTGELFF. For the CDR3, the DNA is TGTGCCAGTACCCAACGAGGGCAGAACACCGGGGAGCTGTTTTTT.

The V gene is TRBV11-2, the J gene TRBJ1-5, with D tentatively TRBD1 (6 bases). The V and J ends lost 4 bases and 0 bases respectively, with 10 bases between them. Germline V gene lookup returns CDR1 SGHAT and CDR2 FQNNGV. The CDR3 runs 15 residues. The DNA for the CDR3 is TGTGCCAGCAGCTCGGACAGTCATAGCAATCAGCCCCAGCATTTT. Amino acid sequence: CASSSDSHSNQPQHF.

The J gene is TRBJ1-5, the V gene TRBV30; 9 bases match TRBD1. J lost 8 bases, V lost 3 bases, and 14 bases had no gene match. This CDR3 comprises 16 residues. Germline-derived CDR1 and CDR2 are GTSNPN and SVGIG (reference sequence). As DNA, the CDR3 is TGTGCCTGGAGCACCGCCGGACAGGGGCTTTGGGAGCCCCAGCATTTT. It is translated as CAWSTAGQGLWEPQHF.

V is TRBV2 and J is TRBJ1-5; D uncertain. Germline V gives CDR1 SNHLY, CDR2 FYNNEI. The CDR3 is 11 residues long. V shed 5 bases and J shed 3 bases, with 2 bases lying between them. The DNA for the CDR3 is TGTGCCAGCAGTTACAATCAGCCCCAGCATTTT. Protein: CASSYNQPQHF.

A single count supports this clone. The chain has TRBV27 and TRBJ2-3; 9 bases agree with TRBD1. Unmatched junction bases numbered 5, after V lost 1 base and J lost 0 bases. CDR3 length: 17 residues. Germline V gene data show CDR1 as MNHEY and CDR2 as SMNVEV (reference sequence). CDR3 DNA: TGTGCCAGCAGTTTATACCCCGGGACAGGGAGCACAGATACGCAGTATTTT. It is translated as CASSLYPGTGSTDTQYF.

The chain is built from TRBV11-2 and TRBJ1-3; no reliable D call. The V gene lost 2 bases and the J gene lost 0 bases, with 11 bases spanning the gap. The CDR3 covers 16 residues. Germline V gives CDR1 SGHAT, CDR2 FQNNGV. The CDR3 reads CASSLIFSFSGNTIYF. In nucleotides, the CDR3 is TGTGCCAGCAGCTTAATATTCTCCTTCTCTGGAAACACCATATATTTT.

This clone was seen once. V usage is TRBV7-6 and J usage is TRBJ2-6, with TRBD1 matching over 8 bases. CDR1 and CDR2 from the germline V gene are SGHVS and FNYEAQ. The length of the CDR3 is 17 residues. V lost 3 bases, J lost 4 bases, and 8 bases stayed unmatched. In DNA, the CDR3 is TGTGCCAGCAGCTTCCTCGAGACAGGGGACGGGGCCAACGTCCTGACTTTC. Translating gives CASSFLETGDGANVLTF.

This chain connects TRBV20-1 to TRBJ2-2, with a tentative D call TRBD2 (5 bases). This CDR3 comprises 11 residues. Looked up from germline, CDR1 is DFQATT and CDR2 is SNEGSKA (reference sequence). Trimming left V 7 bases short and J 5 bases short, with 8 bases between. For the CDR3, the DNA is TGCAGTGTAGGGAGAACCGGGGAGCTGTTTTTT. This translates into CSVGRTGELFF.

The V gene is TRBV19, the J gene TRBJ2-3, with D perhaps TRBD2 (6 bases). The CDR3 consists of 15 residues. Deletions cut 0 bases from V and 0 bases from J, with 7 bases between. Germline lookup yields CDR1 LNHDA and CDR2 SQIVND (reference sequence). This CDR3 reads CASSIEGTSTDTQYF. As DNA, the CDR3 is TGTGCCAGTAGTATAGAGGGGACTAGCACAGATACGCAGTATTTT.

This chain joins TRBV30 and TRBJ1-4; no clear D. The CDR3 covers 12 residues. V dropped 3 bases and J dropped 4 bases, with 6 bases sitting between them. The germline CDR1 and CDR2 sequences are GTSNPN and SVGIG (reference sequence). The CDR3 DNA sequence: TGTGCCTGGAGGCGGCTTAATGAAAAACTGTTTTTT. It encodes CAWRRLNEKLFF.

This chain joins TRBV3-1 (or the pseudogene TRBV3-2) and TRBJ2-1; perhaps TRBD2 as D (5 bases). Germline values: CDR1 LGHDT, CDR2 YNNKEL (reference sequence). The CDR3 loop spans 18 amino acids. V lost 1 base, J lost 4 bases, and 20 bases lay in between. The CDR3 sequence: CASSQALSQALAYNEQFF. CDR3 coding DNA: TGTGCCAGCAGCCAAGCTCTCTCTCAGGCCCTAGCTTACAATGAGCAGTTCTTC.

About this clone: Its ends do not fully match the called genes, so a read error is possible. V usage is TRBV30 and J usage is TRBJ1-1; 10 bases match TRBD1. The CDR3 totals 12 residues. Germline V gene sequence: CDR1 GTSNPN, CDR2 SVGIG (reference sequence). For the CDR3, the DNA is TGTGCTTGGAGGGACAGGGGAACTGAAGCTTTCTTT. Protein product: CAWRDRGTEAFF. Full variable domain (rest looked up from reference TRBV30 and TRBJ1-1): SQTIHQWPATLVQPVGSPLSLECTVEGTSNPNLYWYRQAAGRGLQLLFYSVGIGQISSEVPQNLSASRPQDRQFILSSKKLLLSDSGFYLCAWRDRGTEAFFGQGTRLTVV.

The V call is TRBV5-8, the J call TRBJ1-5, with D maybe TRBD1 (6 bases). CDR1 is SGHTS, CDR2 YDEGEE, per germline. CDR3 length: 13 amino acids. V was pared by 3 bases and J by 5 bases, with 9 bases between. CDR3: CASSSGQYQPQHF. The CDR3 coding sequence is TGTGCCAGCAGCTCTGGACAGTATCAGCCCCAGCATTTT.

V is TRBV18 and J is TRBJ2-6, with 7 bases fitting TRBD1. The V gene end was trimmed by 3 bases and the J gene end by 0 bases; junction bases not matched to a gene: 8. This CDR3 comprises 18 residues. Germline lookup yields CDR1 KGHSH and CDR2 LQKENI. CDR3 loop: CASSPGDSAYSGANVLTF. CDR3 bases: TGTGCCAGCTCACCGGGGGACAGTGCCTACTCTGGGGCCAACGTCCTGACTTTC.